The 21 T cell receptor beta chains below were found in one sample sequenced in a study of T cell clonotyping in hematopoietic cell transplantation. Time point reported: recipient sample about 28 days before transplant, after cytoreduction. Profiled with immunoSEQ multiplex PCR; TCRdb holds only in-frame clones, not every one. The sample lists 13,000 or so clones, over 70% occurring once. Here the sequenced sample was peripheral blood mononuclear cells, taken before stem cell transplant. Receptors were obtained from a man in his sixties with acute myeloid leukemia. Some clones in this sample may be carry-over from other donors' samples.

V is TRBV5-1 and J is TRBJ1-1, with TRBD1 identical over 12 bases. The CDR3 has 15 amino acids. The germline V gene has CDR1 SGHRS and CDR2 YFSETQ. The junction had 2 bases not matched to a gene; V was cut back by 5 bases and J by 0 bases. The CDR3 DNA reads TGCGCCAGCAGGGGACAGGGGGCTGTGAACACTGAAGCTTTCTTT. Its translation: CASRGQGAVNTEAFF.

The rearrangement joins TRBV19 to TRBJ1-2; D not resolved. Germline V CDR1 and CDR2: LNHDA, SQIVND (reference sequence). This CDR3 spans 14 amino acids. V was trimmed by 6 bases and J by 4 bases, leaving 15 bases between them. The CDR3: CASSKPGDFYGYTF. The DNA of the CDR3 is TGTGCCAGTAGCAAACCCGGGGATTTCTATGGCTACACCTTC.

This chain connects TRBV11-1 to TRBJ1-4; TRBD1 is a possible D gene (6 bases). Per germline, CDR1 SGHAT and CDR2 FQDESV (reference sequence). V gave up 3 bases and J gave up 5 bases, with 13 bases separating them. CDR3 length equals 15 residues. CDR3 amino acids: CASSLSSQGNEKLFF. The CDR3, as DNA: TGTGCCAGCAGCTTGAGCAGCCAGGGGAATGAAAAACTGTTTTTT.

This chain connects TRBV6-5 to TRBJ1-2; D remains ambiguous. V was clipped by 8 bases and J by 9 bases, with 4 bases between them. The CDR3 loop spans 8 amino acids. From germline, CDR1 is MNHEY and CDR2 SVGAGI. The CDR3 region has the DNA TGTGCCAGCCCGAGCTACACCTTC. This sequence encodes CASPSYTF.

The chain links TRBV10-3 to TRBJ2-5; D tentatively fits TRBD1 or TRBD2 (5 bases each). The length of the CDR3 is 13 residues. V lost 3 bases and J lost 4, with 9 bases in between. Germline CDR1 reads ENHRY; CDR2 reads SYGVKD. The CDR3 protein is CAISETGTETQYF. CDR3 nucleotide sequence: TGTGCCATCAGTGAAACCGGGACAGAGACCCAGTACTTC.

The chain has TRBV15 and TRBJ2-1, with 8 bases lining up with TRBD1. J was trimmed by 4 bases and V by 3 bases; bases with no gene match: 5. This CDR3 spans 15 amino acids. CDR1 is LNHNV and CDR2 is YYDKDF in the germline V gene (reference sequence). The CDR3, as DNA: TGTGCCACCAGCAGGGACAGGGAAGATTACAATGAGCAGTTCTTC. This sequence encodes CATSRDREDYNEQFF.

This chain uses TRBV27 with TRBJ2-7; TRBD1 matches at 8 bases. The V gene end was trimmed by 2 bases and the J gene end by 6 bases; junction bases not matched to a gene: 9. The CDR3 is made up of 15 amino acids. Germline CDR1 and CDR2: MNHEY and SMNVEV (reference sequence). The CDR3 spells CASSLTWTGQIEQYF. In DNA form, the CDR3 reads TGTGCCAGCAGTTTAACTTGGACAGGGCAGATCGAGCAGTACTTC.

This CDR3 is CAWGDRGRAFF. CDR3 sequence (DNA): TGTGCCTGGGGGGACAGGGGGCGAGCTTTCTTT. This chain uses TRBV30 with TRBJ1-1, with TRBD1 matching over 12 bases. Germline V CDR1 and CDR2: GTSNPN, SVGIG (reference sequence). The ends lost 5 bases at V and 10 bases at J; junction bases unmatched: 2. This CDR3 is built from 11 residues.

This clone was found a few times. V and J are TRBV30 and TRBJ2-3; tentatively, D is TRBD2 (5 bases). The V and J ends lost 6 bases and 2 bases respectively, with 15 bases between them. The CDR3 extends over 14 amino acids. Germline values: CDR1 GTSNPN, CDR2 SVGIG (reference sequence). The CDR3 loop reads CACAADGITDTQYF. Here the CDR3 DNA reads TGTGCCTGTGCGGCGGACGGGATCACAGATACGCAGTATTTT.

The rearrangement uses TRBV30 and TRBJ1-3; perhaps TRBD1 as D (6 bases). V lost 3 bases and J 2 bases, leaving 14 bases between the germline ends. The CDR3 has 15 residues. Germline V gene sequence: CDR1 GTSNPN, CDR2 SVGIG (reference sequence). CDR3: CAWRRGGAAGNTIYF. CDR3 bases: TGTGCCTGGAGGCGTGGGGGGGCTGCTGGAAACACCATATATTTT.

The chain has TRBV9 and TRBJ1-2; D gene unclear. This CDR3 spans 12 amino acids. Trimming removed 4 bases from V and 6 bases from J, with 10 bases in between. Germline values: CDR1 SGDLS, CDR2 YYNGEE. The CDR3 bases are TGTGCCAGCAGCTTTACCGGCGATGGCTACACCTTC. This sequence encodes CASSFTGDGYTF.

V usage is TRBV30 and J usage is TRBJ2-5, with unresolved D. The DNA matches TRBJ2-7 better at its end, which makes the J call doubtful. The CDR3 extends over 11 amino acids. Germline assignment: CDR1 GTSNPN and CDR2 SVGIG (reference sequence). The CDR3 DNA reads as TGTGCCTGGAGCGTGAGCTACGAGCAGTACTTC. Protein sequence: CAWSVSYEQYF.

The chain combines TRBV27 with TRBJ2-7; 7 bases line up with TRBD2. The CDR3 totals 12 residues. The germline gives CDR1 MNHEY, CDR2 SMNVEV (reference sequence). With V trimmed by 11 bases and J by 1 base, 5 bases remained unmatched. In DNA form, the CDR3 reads TGTGCCTGGGCGCGGGGGTCCTACGAGCAGTACTTC. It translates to CAWARGSYEQYF.

CDR3 sequence: CASKTSGGALDTQYF. In DNA, the CDR3 is TGCGCCAGCAAAACTAGCGGGGGGGCCCTGGATACGCAGTATTTT. The V call is TRBV5-1, the J call TRBJ2-3, with 13 positions matching TRBD2. The CDR3 runs to 15 residues. Germline V CDR1 and CDR2: SGHRS, YFSETQ. V lost 6 bases, J lost 6 bases, and 7 bases stayed unmatched.

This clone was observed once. This chain's CDR3 is CSVSGQLTSYEQYF. The CDR3 DNA is TGCAGCGTTTCCGGACAGCTTACCTCCTACGAGCAGTACTTC. The chain links TRBV29-1 to TRBJ2-7, with D maybe TRBD1 (6 bases). The germline CDR1 and CDR2 sequences are SQVTM and ANQGSEA. V was pared by 5 bases and J by 0 bases, with 14 bases between. This CDR3 contains 14 residues.

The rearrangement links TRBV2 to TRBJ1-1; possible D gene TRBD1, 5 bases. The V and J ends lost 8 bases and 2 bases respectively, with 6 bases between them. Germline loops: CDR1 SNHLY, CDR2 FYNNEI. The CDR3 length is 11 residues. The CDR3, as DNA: TGTGCCAGCGACAGCAACACTGAAGCTTTCTTT. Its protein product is CASDSNTEAFF.

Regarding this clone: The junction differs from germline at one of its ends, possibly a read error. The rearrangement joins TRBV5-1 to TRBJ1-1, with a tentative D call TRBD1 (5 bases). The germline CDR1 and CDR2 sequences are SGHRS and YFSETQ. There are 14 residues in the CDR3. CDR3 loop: CASSRTSTGTGAFF. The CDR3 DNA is TGCGCCAGCAGCCGGACATCGACCGGGACTGGAGCTTTCTTT.

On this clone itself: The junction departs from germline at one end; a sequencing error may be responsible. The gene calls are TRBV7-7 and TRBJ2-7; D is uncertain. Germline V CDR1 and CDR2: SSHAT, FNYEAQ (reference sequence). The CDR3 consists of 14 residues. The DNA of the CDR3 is TGTGCTAGCAGCTTAGGAACGGTCTTTAGCGAGCAGTACTTC. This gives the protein CASSLGTVFSEQYF.

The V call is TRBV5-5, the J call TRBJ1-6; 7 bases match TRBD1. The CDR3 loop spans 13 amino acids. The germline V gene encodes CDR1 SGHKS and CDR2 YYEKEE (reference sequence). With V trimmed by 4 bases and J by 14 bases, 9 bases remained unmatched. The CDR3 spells CASSPWDSLTLHF. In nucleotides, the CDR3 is TGTGCCAGCAGCCCGTGGGACAGTCTGACCCTCCACTTT.

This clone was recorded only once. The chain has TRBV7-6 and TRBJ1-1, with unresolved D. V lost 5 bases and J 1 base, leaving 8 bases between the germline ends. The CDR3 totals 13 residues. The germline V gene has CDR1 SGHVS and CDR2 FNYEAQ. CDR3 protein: CASSLDTNTEAFF. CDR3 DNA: TGTGCCAGCAGCCTAGACACGAACACTGAAGCTTTCTTT.

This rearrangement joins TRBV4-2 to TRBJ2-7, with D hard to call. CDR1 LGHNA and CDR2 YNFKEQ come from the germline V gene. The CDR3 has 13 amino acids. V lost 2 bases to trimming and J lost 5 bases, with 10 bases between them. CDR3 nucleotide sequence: TGTGCCAGCAGCCAAAGGACGGCAGACGAGCAGTACTTC. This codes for CASSQRTADEQYF.